The sequence of this T cell receptor (beta chain) was determined in a study of graft-versus-host responses after intestinal transplantation. The assay was immunoSEQ multiplex PCR, and TCRdb's table has in-frame clones only and misses some. Counted here are 80,000 to 95,000 clones, about 92% occurring once; the ten biggest clones make up roughly 2%. The CDR3 contains 16 residues. With 3 bases clipped from V and 3 bases from J, the junction kept 10 bases outside the gene matches. Germline-derived CDR1 and CDR2 are LGHNA and YSLEER. For this clone: The antigen is unknown.

The sequencing used unstimulated CD8+ T cells sorted from spleen or lymph node cells, collected before intestinal transplant. The TCR was taken from a human donor who received an intestinal transplant. This rearrangement joins TRBV4-3 to TRBJ2-7; TRBD2 aligns across 8 bases. CDR3 nucleotide sequence: TGCGCCAGCAGCCAGTCACGGGGGGGCCTGGGCTACGAGCAGTACTTC. This codes for CASSQSRGGLGYEQYF.